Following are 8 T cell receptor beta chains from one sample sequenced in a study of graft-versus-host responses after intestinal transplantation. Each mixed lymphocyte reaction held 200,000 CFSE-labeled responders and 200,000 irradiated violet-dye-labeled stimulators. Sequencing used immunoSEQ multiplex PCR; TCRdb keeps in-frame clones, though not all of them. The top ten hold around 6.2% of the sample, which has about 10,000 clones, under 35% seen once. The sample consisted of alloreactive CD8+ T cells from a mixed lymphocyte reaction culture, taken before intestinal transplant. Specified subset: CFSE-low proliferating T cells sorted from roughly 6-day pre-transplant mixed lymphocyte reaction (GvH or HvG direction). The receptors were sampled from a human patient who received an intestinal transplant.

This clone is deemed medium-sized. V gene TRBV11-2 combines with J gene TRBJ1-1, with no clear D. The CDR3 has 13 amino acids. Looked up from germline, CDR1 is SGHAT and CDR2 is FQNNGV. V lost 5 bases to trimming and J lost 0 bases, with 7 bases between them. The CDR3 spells CASSLGMNTEAFF. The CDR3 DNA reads TGTGCCAGCAGCCTTGGCATGAACACTGAAGCTTTCTTT.

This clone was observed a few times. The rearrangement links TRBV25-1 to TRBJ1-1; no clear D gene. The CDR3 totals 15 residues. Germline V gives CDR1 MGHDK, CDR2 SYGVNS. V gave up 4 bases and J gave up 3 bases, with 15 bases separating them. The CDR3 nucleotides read TGTGCCAGCAGTGCTAGAGGGTTCGCGGACACTGAAGCTTTCTTT. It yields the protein CASSARGFADTEAFF.

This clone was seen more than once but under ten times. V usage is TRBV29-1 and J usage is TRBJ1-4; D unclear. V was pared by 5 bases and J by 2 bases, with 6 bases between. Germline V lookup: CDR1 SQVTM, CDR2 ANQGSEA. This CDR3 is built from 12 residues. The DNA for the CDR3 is TGCAGCGTTCCTGAGACTAATGAAAAACTGTTTTTT. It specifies CSVPETNEKLFF.

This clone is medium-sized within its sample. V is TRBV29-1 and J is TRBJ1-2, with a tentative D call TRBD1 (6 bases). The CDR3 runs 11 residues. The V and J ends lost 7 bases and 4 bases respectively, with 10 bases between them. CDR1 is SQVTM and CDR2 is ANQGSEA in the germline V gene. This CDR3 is CSAQGIYGYTF. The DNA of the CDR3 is TGCAGCGCCCAGGGGATCTATGGCTACACCTTC.

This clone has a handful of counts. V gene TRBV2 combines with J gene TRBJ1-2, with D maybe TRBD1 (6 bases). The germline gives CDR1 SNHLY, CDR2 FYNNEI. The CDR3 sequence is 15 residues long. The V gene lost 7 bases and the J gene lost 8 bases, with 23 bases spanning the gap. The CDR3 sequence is CASTPLPGHTDGYTF. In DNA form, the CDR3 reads TGTGCCAGCACCCCCCTTCCGGGACATACAGACGGCTACACCTTC.

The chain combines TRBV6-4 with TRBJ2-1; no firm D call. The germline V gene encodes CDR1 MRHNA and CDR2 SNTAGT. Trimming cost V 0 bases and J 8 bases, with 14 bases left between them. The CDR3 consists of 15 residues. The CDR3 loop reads CASSDSDSSWDEQFF. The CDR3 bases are TGTGCCAGCAGTGACTCGGATAGTAGCTGGGATGAGCAGTTCTTC.

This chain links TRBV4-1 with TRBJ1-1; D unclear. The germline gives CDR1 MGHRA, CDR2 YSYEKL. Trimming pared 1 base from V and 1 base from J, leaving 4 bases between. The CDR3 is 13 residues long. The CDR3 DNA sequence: TGCGCCAGCAGCCAAGGGCCGAACACTGAAGCTTTCTTT. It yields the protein CASSQGPNTEAFF.

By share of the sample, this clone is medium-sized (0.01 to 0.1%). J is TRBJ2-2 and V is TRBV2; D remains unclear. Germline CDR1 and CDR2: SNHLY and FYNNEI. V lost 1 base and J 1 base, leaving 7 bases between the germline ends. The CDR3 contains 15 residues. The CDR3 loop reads CASSEVSENTGELFF. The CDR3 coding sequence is TGTGCCAGCAGTGAAGTTAGTGAGAACACCGGGGAGCTGTTTTTT.